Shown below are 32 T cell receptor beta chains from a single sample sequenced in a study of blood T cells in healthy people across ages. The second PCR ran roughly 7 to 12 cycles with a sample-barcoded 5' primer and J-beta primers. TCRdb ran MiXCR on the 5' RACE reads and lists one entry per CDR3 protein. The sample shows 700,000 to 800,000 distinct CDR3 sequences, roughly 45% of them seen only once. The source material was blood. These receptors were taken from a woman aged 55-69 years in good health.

In DNA, the CDR3 is TGTGCCATCAGTGAGTCCCAAGGATCAGGGTACAATGAGCAGTTCTTC. It encodes CAISESQGSGYNEQFF. The chain couples TRBV10-3 to TRBJ2-1; maybe TRBD1 (5 bases). Trimming removed 0 bases at V and 4 bases at J, with 13 bases between. This CDR3 has 16 amino acids. Germline V gives CDR1 ENHRY, CDR2 SYGVKD.

The CDR3, as DNA: TGTGCCTGGACCTCATCCCGGACAGGGAGGAGCAATCAGCCCCAGCATTTT. Its translation is CAWTSSRTGRSNQPQHF. The rearrangement joins TRBV30 to TRBJ1-5; TRBD1 matches at 8 bases. The germline V gene encodes CDR1 GTSNPN and CDR2 SVGIG (reference sequence). V shed 4 bases and J 1 base; nucleotides not matched to a gene: 12. This CDR3 is 17 amino acids long. Variable domain in full (rest from reference TRBV30 and TRBJ1-5): SQTIHQWPATLVQPVGSPLSLECTVEGTSNPNLYWYRQAAGRGLQLLFYSVGIGQISSEVPQNLSASRPQDRQFILSSKKLLLSDSGFYLCAWTSSRTGRSNQPQHFGDGTRLSIL.

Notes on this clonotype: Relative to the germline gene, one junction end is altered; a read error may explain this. The CDR3 DNA reads TGTGCCGGCAGCTTAGAGGAGTACAGCAAGTCAACTAATGAAAAACTGTTTTTT. It translates to CAGSLEEYSKSTNEKLFF. The V gene is TRBV7-9, the J gene TRBJ1-4; D is unclear. CDR1 and CDR2 (germline): SEHNR, FQNEAQ (reference sequence). CDR3 length equals 18 residues.

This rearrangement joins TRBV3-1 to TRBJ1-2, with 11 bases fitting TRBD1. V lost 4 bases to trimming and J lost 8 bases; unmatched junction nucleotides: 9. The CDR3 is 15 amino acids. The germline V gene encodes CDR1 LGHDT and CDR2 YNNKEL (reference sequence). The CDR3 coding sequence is TGTGCCAGCAGCCCCTTGTCCGGGACAGGGGGGGGCTACACCTTC. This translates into CASSPLSGTGGGYTF.

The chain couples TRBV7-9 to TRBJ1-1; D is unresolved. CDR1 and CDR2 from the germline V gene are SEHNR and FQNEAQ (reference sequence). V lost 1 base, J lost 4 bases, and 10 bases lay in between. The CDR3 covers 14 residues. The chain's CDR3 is CASSLEDVGTEAFF. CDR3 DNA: TGTGCCAGCAGCTTAGAGGATGTCGGCACTGAAGCTTTCTTT.

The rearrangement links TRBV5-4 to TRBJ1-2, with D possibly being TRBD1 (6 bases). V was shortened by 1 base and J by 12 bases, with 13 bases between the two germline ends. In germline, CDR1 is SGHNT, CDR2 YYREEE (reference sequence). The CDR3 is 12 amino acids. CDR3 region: CASSLFPGAHTF. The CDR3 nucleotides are TGTGCCAGCAGCTTGTTTCCAGGGGCCCACACCTTC.

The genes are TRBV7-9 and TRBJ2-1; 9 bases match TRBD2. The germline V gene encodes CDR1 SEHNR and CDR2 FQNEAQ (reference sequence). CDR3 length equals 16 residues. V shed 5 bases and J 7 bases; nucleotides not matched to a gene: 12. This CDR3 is CASSPGPAGGWNEQFF. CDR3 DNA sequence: TGTGCCAGCAGCCCAGGTCCAGCGGGAGGCTGGAATGAGCAGTTCTTC.

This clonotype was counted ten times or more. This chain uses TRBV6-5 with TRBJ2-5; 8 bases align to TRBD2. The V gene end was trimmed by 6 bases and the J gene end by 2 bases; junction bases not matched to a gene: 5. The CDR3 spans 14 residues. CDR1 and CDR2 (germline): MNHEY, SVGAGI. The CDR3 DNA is TGTGCCAGCAGCAGAGGACTAGCACAAGAGACCCAGTACTTC. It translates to CASSRGLAQETQYF.

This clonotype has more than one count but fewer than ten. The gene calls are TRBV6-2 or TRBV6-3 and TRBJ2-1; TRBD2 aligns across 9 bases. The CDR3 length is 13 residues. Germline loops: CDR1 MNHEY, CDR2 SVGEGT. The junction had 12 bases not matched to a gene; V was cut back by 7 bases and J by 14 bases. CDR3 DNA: TGTGCCAGCACGGCTAGCGGGGCGCACGGGGAGTTCTTC. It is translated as CASTASGAHGEFF.

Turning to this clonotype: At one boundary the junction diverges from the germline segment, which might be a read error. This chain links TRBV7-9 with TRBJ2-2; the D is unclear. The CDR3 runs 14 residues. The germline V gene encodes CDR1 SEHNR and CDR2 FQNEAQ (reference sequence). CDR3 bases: TGTGCCAGCAGCTTAGAAGGGAACCCCGGGGAGCTGTTTTTT. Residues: CASSLEGNPGELFF.

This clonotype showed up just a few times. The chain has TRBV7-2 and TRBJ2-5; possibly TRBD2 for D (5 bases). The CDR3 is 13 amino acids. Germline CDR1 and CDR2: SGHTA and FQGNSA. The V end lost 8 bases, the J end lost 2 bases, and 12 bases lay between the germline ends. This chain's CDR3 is CASRDAAQETQYF. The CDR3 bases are TGTGCCAGCCGGGATGCGGCACAAGAGACCCAGTACTTC.

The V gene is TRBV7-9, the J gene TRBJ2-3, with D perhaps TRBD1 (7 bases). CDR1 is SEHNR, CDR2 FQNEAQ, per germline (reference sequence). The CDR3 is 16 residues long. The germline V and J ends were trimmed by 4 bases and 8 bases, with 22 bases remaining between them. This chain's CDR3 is CASSWSRGEKAVTQYF. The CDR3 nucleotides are TGTGCCAGCAGCTGGAGCAGGGGGGAGAAGGCAGTTACGCAGTATTTT.

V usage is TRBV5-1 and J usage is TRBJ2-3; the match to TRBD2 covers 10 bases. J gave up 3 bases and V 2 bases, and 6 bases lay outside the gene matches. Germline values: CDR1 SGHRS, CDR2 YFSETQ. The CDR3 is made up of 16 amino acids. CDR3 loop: CASSFAVAGGTDTQYF. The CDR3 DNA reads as TGCGCCAGCAGCTTCGCAGTAGCGGGGGGAACAGATACGCAGTATTTT.

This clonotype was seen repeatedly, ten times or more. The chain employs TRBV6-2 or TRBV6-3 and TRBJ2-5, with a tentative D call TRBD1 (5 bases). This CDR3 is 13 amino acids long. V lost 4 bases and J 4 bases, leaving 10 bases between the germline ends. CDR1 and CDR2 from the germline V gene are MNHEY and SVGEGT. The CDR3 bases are TGTGCCAGCAGTTCTGACAGACGAGAGACCCAGTACTTC. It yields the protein CASSSDRRETQYF.

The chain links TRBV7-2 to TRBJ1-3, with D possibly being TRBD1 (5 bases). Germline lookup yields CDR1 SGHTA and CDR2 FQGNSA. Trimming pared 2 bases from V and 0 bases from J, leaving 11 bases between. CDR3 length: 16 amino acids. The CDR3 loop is CASSLLGGGSGNTIYF. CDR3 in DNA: TGTGCCAGCAGCTTATTGGGGGGAGGCTCTGGAAACACCATATATTTT.

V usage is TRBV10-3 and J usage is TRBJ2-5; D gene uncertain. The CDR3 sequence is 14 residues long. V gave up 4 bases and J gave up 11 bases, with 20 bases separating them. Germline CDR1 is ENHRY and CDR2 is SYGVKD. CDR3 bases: TGTGCCATCAGTGGAATGCAGGCGCTAAATGAGCAGTACTTC. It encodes CAISGMQALNEQYF.

In DNA form, the CDR3 reads TGTGCCAGCAGCGCCCAAGGGGGAGGGACGAACTATGGCTACACCTTC. It translates to CASSAQGGGTNYGYTF. The chain couples TRBV7-3 to TRBJ1-2, with D perhaps matching TRBD1 (6 bases). Germline lookup yields CDR1 SGHTA and CDR2 FQGTGA. V lost 5 bases, J lost 2 bases, and 18 bases lay in between. The CDR3 totals 16 residues.

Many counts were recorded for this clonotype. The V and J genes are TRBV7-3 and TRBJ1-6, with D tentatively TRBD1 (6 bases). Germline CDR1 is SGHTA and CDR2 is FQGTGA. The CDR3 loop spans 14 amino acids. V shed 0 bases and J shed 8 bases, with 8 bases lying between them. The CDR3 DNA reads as TGTGCCAGCAGCTTAACAGGGGGTGATTCACCCCTCCACTTT. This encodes CASSLTGGDSPLHF. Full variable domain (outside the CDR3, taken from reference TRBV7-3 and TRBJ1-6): GAGVSQTPSNKVTEKGKYVELRCDPISGHTALYWYRQSLGQGPEFLIYFQGTGAADDSGLPNDRFFAVRPEGSVSTLKIQRTERGDSAVYLCASSLTGGDSPLHFGNGTRLTVT.

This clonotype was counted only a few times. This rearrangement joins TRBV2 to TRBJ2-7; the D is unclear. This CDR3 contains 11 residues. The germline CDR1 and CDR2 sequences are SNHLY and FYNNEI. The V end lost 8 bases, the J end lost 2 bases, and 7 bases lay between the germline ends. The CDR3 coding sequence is TGTGCCAGCCAAACCACCTACGAGCAGTACTTC. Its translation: CASQTTYEQYF.

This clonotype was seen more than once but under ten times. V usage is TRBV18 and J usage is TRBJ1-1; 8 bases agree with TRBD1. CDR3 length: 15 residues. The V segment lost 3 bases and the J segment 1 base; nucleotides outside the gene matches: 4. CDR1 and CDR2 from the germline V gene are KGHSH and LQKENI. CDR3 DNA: TGTGCCAGCTCACCGAGACAGGGGACGAACACTGAAGCTTTCTTT. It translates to CASSPRQGTNTEAFF. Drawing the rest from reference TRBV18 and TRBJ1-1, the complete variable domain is NAGVMQNPRHLVRRRGQEARLRCSPMKGHSHVYWYRQLPEEGLKFMVYLQKENIIDESGMPKERFSAEFPKEGPSILRIQQVVRGDSAAYFCASSPRQGTNTEAFFGQGTRLTVV.

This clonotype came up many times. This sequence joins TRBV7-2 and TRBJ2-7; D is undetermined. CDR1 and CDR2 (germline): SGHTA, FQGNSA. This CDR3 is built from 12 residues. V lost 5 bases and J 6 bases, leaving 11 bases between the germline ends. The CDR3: CASSDPVSEQYF. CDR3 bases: TGTGCCAGCAGCGACCCAGTAAGCGAGCAGTACTTC.

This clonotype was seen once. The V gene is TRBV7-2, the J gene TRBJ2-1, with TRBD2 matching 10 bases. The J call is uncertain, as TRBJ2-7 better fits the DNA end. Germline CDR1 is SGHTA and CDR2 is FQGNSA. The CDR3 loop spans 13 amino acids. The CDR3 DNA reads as TGTGCCAGCACGCAGCGGGAGGGCAATGAGCAGTACTTC. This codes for CASTQREGNEQYF.

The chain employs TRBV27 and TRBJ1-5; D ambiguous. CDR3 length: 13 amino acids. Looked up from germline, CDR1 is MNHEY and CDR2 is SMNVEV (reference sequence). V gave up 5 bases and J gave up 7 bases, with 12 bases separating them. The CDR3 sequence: CASSRSAVQPQHF. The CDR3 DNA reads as TGTGCCAGCAGTAGGTCTGCCGTCCAGCCCCAGCATTTT.

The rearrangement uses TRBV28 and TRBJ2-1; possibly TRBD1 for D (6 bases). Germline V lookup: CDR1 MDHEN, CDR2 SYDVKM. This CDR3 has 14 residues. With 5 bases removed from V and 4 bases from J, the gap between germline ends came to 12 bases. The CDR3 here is CASSTQGQYNEQFF. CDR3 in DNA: TGTGCCAGCAGTACACAGGGACAATACAATGAGCAGTTCTTC.

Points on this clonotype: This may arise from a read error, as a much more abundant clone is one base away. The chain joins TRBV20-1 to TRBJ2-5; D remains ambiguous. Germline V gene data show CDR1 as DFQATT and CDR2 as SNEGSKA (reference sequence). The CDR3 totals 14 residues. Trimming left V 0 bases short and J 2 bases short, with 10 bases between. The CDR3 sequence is CSARDLANQETQYF. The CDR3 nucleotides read TGCAGTGCTAGAGATCTCGCCAATCAAGAGACCCAGTACTTC.

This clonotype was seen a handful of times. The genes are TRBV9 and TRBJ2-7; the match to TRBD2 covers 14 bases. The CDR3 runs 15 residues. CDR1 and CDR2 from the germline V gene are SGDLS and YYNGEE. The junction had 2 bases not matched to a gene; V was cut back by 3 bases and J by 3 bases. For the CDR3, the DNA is TGTGCCAGCAGCGGCGGACTAGCGGGAGGCTACGAGCAGTACTTC. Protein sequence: CASSGGLAGGYEQYF.

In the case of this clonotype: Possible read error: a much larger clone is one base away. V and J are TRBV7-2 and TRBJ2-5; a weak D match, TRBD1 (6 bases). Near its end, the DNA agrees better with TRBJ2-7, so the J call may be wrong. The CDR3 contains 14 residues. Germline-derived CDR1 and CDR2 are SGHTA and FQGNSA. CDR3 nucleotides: TGTGCCAGCAGCTCCCGGGTAGGGGGCTACGAGCAGTACTTC. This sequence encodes CASSSRVGGYEQYF.

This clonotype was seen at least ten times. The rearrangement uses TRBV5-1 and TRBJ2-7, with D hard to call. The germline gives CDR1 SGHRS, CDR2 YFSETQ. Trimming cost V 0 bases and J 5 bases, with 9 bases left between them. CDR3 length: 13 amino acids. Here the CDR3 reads CASSLGLGDEQYF. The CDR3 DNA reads TGCGCCAGCAGCTTGGGCCTAGGCGACGAGCAGTACTTC.

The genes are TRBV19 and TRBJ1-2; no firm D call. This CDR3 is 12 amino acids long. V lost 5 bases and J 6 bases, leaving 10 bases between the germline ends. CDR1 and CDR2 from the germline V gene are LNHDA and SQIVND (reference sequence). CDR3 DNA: TGTGCCAGTAGTTTGTGGGCAGATGGCTACACCTTC. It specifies CASSLWADGYTF.

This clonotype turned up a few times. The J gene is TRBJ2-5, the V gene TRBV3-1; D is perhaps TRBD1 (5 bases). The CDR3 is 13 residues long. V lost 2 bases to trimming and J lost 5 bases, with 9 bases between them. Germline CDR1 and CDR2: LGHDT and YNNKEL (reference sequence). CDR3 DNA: TGTGCCAGCAGCCAACTGGGGCCGGAGACCCAGTACTTC. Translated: CASSQLGPETQYF.

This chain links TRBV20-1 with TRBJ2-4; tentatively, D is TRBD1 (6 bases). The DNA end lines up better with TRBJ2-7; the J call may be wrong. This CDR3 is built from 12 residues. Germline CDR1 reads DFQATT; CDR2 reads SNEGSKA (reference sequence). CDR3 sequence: CSLMQGFDEQYF. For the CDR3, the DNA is TGCAGTCTAATGCAGGGGTTCGACGAGCAGTACTTC.

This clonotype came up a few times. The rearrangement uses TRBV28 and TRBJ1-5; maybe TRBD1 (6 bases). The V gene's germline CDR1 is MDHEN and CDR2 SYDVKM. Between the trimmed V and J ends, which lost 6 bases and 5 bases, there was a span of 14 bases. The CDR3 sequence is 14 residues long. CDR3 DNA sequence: TGTGCCAGCAGCTGGACAGCCTACGATCAGCCCCAGCATTTT. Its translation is CASSWTAYDQPQHF.